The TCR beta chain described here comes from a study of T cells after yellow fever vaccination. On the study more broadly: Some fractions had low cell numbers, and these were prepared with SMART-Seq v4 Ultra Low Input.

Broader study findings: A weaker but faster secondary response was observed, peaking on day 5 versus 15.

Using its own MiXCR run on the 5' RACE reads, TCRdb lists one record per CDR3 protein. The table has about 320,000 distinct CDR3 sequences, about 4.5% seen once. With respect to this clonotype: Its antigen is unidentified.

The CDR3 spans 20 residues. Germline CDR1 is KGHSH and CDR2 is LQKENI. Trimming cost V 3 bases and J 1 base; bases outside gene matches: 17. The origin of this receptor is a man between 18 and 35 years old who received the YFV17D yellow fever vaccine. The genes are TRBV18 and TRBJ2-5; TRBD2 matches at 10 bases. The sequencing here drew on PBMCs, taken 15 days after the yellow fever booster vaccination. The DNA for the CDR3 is TGTGCCAGCTCACCCCTCTATCGGAGACGTAGCGGGGGGTCCCAAGAGACCCAGTACTTC. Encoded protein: CASSPLYRRRSGGSQETQYF.